Below, 21 T cell receptor beta chains from the same sample are listed, as sequenced in a study of OX40 agonist ivuxolimab in advanced cancers. Data came from immunoSEQ multiplex PCR; TCRdb stores just in-frame clones and leaves some out. The data show some 80,000 clones, about 88% seen once. This material consisted of CD4+ or CD8+ T cells sorted from blood, taken in a trial of the OX40 agonist ivuxolimab. All receptors derive from an adult with an advanced solid tumor such as melanoma, head and neck, liver or kidney cancer.

This chain connects TRBV9 to TRBJ1-1; TRBD1 agrees at 7 bases. The V and J ends lost 2 bases and 1 base, in that order; junction bases with no gene match: 2. The CDR3 consists of 14 residues. Germline V CDR1 and CDR2: SGDLS, YYNGEE. The CDR3 loop reads CASSVRQGNTEAFF. The CDR3 DNA is TGTGCCAGCAGCGTCAGACAGGGGAACACTGAAGCTTTCTTT.

This chain links TRBV6-1 with TRBJ2-2; D is possibly TRBD1 (6 bases). Per the germline V gene, CDR1 is MNHNS and CDR2 is SASEGT. The CDR3 is 15 residues long. V lost 2 bases and J 4 bases, leaving 11 bases between the germline ends. CDR3 amino acids: CASSEYGRGTGELFF. In nucleotides, the CDR3 is TGTGCCAGCAGTGAATACGGCAGGGGCACCGGGGAGCTGTTTTTT.

Only one count was recorded for this clone. V and J are TRBV7-2 and TRBJ1-2, with D perhaps matching TRBD1 (5 bases). V lost 1 base and J 2 bases, leaving 11 bases between the germline ends. The CDR3 totals 15 residues. The germline V gene has CDR1 SGHTA and CDR2 FQGNSA. Here the CDR3 reads CASSLVQGGNYGYTF. CDR3 nucleotide sequence: TGTGCCAGCAGCTTAGTCCAGGGAGGGAACTATGGCTACACCTTC.

V gene TRBV6-1 combines with J gene TRBJ2-1; 10 positions match TRBD1. The CDR3 extends over 15 amino acids. Germline V gene sequence: CDR1 MNHNS, CDR2 SASEGT. V shed 2 bases, J shed 6 bases, and the junction held 4 bases outside the gene matches. In DNA form, the CDR3 reads TGTGCCAGCAGTGAATTTGGGACAGGGGCCAATGAGCAGTTCTTC. Translating gives CASSEFGTGANEQFF.

V usage is TRBV10-2 and J usage is TRBJ1-2, with a weak D call TRBD1 (6 bases). Trimming pared 5 bases from V and 4 bases from J, leaving 14 bases between. The CDR3 spans 14 residues. Per the germline V gene, CDR1 is WSHSY and CDR2 is SAAADI. The CDR3: CASSSGVTAYGYTF. In nucleotides, the CDR3 is TGCGCCAGCAGTTCAGGGGTTACGGCCTATGGCTACACCTTC.

The chain combines TRBV19 with TRBJ1-2, with 7 bases fitting TRBD1. The CDR3 contains 17 residues. Trimming cost V 5 bases and J 0 bases; bases outside gene matches: 12. From germline, CDR1 is LNHDA and CDR2 SQIVND (reference sequence). CDR3 nucleotides: TGTGCCAGTAGTCGCAGTCCGGGACAGCGAACTAACTATGGCTACACCTTC. Its protein is CASSRSPGQRTNYGYTF.

The chain couples TRBV2 to TRBJ1-6; D call uncertain. The germline V gene encodes CDR1 SNHLY and CDR2 FYNNEI. Trimming cost V 3 bases and J 7 bases, with 13 bases left between them. This CDR3 is built from 15 residues. The CDR3 here is CASSDRARPNSPLHF. Written as DNA, the CDR3 is TGTGCCAGCAGTGATAGGGCCAGGCCCAATTCACCCCTCCACTTT.

The chain is built from TRBV30 and TRBJ2-1, with TRBD1 identical over 12 bases. CDR3 length equals 15 residues. Germline assignment: CDR1 GTSNPN and CDR2 SVGIG (reference sequence). Losses at the gene ends were 2 bases for V and 4 bases for J; bases not matched to a gene: 3. CDR3 loop: CAWSRGQGAYNEQFF. CDR3 DNA sequence: TGTGCCTGGAGTAGGGGACAGGGGGCTTACAATGAGCAGTTCTTC.

The rearrangement joins TRBV19 to TRBJ2-3, with 8 bases aligning to TRBD1. Germline loops: CDR1 LNHDA, CDR2 SQIVND (reference sequence). The J segment lost 1 base and the V segment lost 6 bases, leaving 0 bases of the junction unmatched. The CDR3 has 13 amino acids. The CDR3 nucleotides are TGTGCCAGTAGGGACAGGGGCACAGATACGCAGTATTTT. Translated: CASRDRGTDTQYF.

This rearrangement joins TRBV30 to TRBJ1-5; possibly TRBD1 for D (5 bases). The CDR3 covers 15 residues. Germline CDR1 GTSNPN, CDR2 SVGIG (reference sequence). Between the trimmed V and J ends, which lost 2 bases and 9 bases, there was a span of 20 bases. As DNA, the CDR3 is TGTGCCTGGAGTCCCGGGACCCCCGTTCGTAGGCCCCAGCATTTT. This gives the protein CAWSPGTPVRRPQHF.

CDR3 coding DNA: TGCGCCAGCAGCTCGTACCGGGAGCAGTTCTTC. Protein: CASSSYREQFF. The chain links TRBV5-1 to TRBJ2-1, with no clear D. The germline V gene has CDR1 SGHRS and CDR2 YFSETQ. V was cut by 3 bases and J by 10 bases, with 8 bases left in between. The CDR3 sequence is 11 residues long.

J is TRBJ2-1 and V is TRBV9; D may be TRBD1 (6 bases). CDR1 is SGDLS and CDR2 is YYNGEE in the germline V gene. The V and J ends lost 6 bases and 2 bases respectively, with 15 bases between them. This CDR3 contains 15 residues. The CDR3 spells CASTATGNTYNEQFF. The CDR3 region has the DNA TGTGCCAGCACCGCCACAGGGAATACCTACAATGAGCAGTTCTTC.

This clone was recorded a few times. This chain joins TRBV30 and TRBJ1-1, with TRBD1 as a possible D gene (5 bases). The CDR3 runs to 13 residues. Germline V CDR1 and CDR2: GTSNPN, SVGIG (reference sequence). Trimming took 0 bases from V and 11 from J, leaving 16 bases between them. The CDR3 sequence is CAWSVGQGLEAFF. The CDR3, as DNA: TGTGCCTGGAGTGTAGGGCAGGGACTTGAGGCTTTCTTT. The full variable domain, its missing parts supplied by reference TRBV30 and TRBJ1-1, is SQTIHQWPATLVQPVGSPLSLECTVEGTSNPNLYWYRQAAGRGLQLLFYSVGIGQISSEVPQNLSASRPQDRQFILSSKKLLLSDSGFYLCAWSVGQGLEAFFGQGTRLTVV.

The gene calls are TRBV28 and TRBJ1-5; the match to TRBD1 covers 7 bases. V lost 6 bases to trimming and J lost 3 bases; unmatched junction nucleotides: 2. Germline V gives CDR1 MDHEN, CDR2 SYDVKM. CDR3 length: 13 residues. This CDR3 reads CASRGQTNQPQHF. CDR3 nucleotide sequence: TGTGCCAGCAGGGGACAGACCAATCAGCCCCAGCATTTT.

This chain uses TRBV21-1 with TRBJ2-2; whether TRBD1, the table's D call, matches the DNA was not checked. TRBV21-1 is deemed a pseudogene. CDR3 length equals 15 residues. The CDR3 coding sequence is TGTGCCAGCATCGCGCAGGGCGTGGGCACCGGGGAGCTGTTTTTT. Its protein is CASIAQGVGTGELFF.

The V gene is TRBV6-5, the J gene TRBJ1-2; D ambiguous. This CDR3 has 13 amino acids. V lost 5 bases, J lost 6 bases, and 13 bases lay in between. Germline V gene sequence: CDR1 MNHEY, CDR2 SVGAGI. This CDR3 reads CASSPDTTDGYTF. The CDR3 nucleotides read TGTGCCAGCAGTCCCGACACGACGGATGGCTACACCTTC.

This chain joins TRBV5-1 and TRBJ2-7, with TRBD1 as a possible D gene (5 bases). The germline V gene has CDR1 SGHRS and CDR2 YFSETQ. V lost 2 bases and J lost 3, with 12 bases in between. CDR3 length: 14 residues. CDR3 residues: CASSFNSGYYEQYF. CDR3 in DNA: TGCGCCAGCAGCTTCAATTCAGGGTACTACGAGCAGTACTTC. Using reference TRBV5-1 and TRBJ2-7 for the parts outside the CDR3, the full variable domain is KAGVTQTPRYLIKTRGQQVTLSCSPISGHRSVSWYQQTPGQGLQFLFEYFSETQRNKGNFPGRFSGRQFSNSRSEMNVSTLELGDSALYLCASSFNSGYYEQYFGPGTRLTVT.

The V gene is TRBV6-5, the J gene TRBJ2-1; no clear D. This CDR3 is built from 13 residues. Germline V CDR1 and CDR2: MNHEY, SVGAGI. Trimming shortened V by 0 bases and J by 6 bases, and 6 bases separated the two germline ends. This CDR3 reads CASSYSSPNEQFF. The CDR3 DNA reads TGTGCCAGCAGTTACTCGAGTCCCAATGAGCAGTTCTTC.

The V and J genes are TRBV7-9 and TRBJ2-3; unclear D gene. The CDR3 contains 12 residues. Germline values: CDR1 SEHNR, CDR2 FQNEAQ (reference sequence). The ends were cut back, 4 bases at V and 1 base at J, with 3 bases in the middle. CDR3 sequence: CASSWGTDTQYF. Written as DNA, the CDR3 is TGTGCCAGCAGCTGGGGCACAGATACGCAGTATTTT.

The chain has TRBV19 and TRBJ2-2, with D unclear. The CDR3 totals 14 residues. Germline V gene lookup returns CDR1 LNHDA and CDR2 SQIVND (reference sequence). V was clipped by 4 bases and J by 0 bases, with 6 bases between them. CDR3 amino acids: CASSRTANTGELFF. The CDR3 DNA reads as TGTGCCAGTAGTAGGACGGCGAACACCGGGGAGCTGTTTTTT.

This clone was seen just once. The V gene is TRBV29-1, the J gene TRBJ2-5; either TRBD1 or TRBD2 may fit D (5 bases each). V shed 3 bases and J shed 5 bases, with 16 bases lying between them. The CDR3 is made up of 14 amino acids. Germline lookup yields CDR1 SQVTM and CDR2 ANQGSEA. CDR3 region: CSVDLNLGVETQYF. In nucleotides, the CDR3 is TGCAGCGTTGATCTGAATCTGGGGGTCGAGACCCAGTACTTC.